Shown below are 7 T cell receptor beta chains from a single sample sequenced in a study of Ad26.COV2.S vaccination and SARS-CoV-2 variants. Treatment described: roughly 20 received Ad26.COV2.S at low or high dose, single or two shots; several received placebo; per-sample allocation not given. Each sample was drawn 63 days after the first injection (of vaccine or placebo). The data were produced by immunoSEQ multiplex PCR, yet TCRdb's version contains in-frame clones alone and is incomplete. The repertoire consists of fewer than 400,000 clones, with approximately 86% occurring once and the leading ten covering around 1.9%. Sequenced material: peripheral blood, taken in a trial of Ad26.COV2.S vaccine versus placebo. Receptors originate from a person between 18 and 65 years old who received the Ad26.COV2.S COVID-19 vaccine or a placebo.

V and J are TRBV6-2 or TRBV6-3 and TRBJ2-1; 9 nucleotides agree with TRBD2. The CDR3 sequence is 16 residues long. CDR1 MNHEY and CDR2 SVGEGT come from the germline V gene. The ends lost 7 bases at V and 7 bases at J; junction bases unmatched: 14. The chain's CDR3 is CASTPFERGVSNEQFF. The CDR3 DNA is TGTGCCAGCACCCCCTTTGAGCGGGGGGTGTCTAATGAGCAGTTCTTC.

This chain links TRBV5-1 with TRBJ2-2; D uncertain. Germline V gene data show CDR1 as SGHRS and CDR2 as YFSETQ. The CDR3 consists of 15 residues. With 2 bases removed from V and 4 bases from J, the gap between germline ends came to 12 bases. This chain's CDR3 is CASSFQGPGTGELFF. DNA for the CDR3: TGCGCCAGCAGCTTTCAAGGGCCGGGCACCGGGGAGCTGTTTTTT.

This clone appeared once. V usage is TRBV3-1 (or the pseudogene TRBV3-2) and J usage is TRBJ1-2; D gene ambiguous. Germline V lookup: CDR1 LGHDT, CDR2 YNNKEL (reference sequence). Trimming cost V 4 bases and J 0 bases, with 12 bases left between them. The CDR3 has 15 amino acids. In DNA form, the CDR3 reads TGTGCCAGCAGCCGAGCCCGGGCAGCTAACTATGGCTACACCTTC. This sequence encodes CASSRARAANYGYTF.

This sequence joins TRBV11-2 and TRBJ1-6; TRBD1 matches 8 bases. The CDR3 runs to 15 residues. Germline CDR1 reads SGHAT; CDR2 reads FQNNGV. Losses at the gene ends were 5 bases for V and 9 bases for J; bases not matched to a gene: 9. CDR3 nucleotides: TGTGCCAGCAGCGGATCTGGACAGGGAGGTTCACCCCTCCACTTT. It translates to CASSGSGQGGSPLHF.

The chain couples TRBV12-3 or TRBV12-4 to TRBJ1-2, with 9 bases identical to TRBD1. The trim removed 7 bases at V and 6 bases at J, leaving 6 bases unmatched. This CDR3 contains 13 residues. The DNA for the CDR3 is TGTGCCAGCACCGCCGGGACAGGGCATGGCTACACCTTC. Its protein product is CASTAGTGHGYTF.

This chain uses TRBV5-1 with TRBJ2-7; no definite D call. Germline lookup yields CDR1 SGHRS and CDR2 YFSETQ. The V end lost 4 bases, the J end lost 6 bases, and 11 bases lay between the germline ends. CDR3 size: 12 residues. CDR3 DNA: TGCGCCAGCAGCAGAGACTTAAGCGAGCAGTACTTC. Protein: CASSRDLSEQYF.

DNA of the CDR3: TGTGCCATCAGTGCCAGATCAGGGGATTCCTCCTACGAGCAGTACTTC. Protein: CAISARSGDSSYEQYF. The rearrangement joins TRBV10-3 to TRBJ2-7, with D possibly TRBD1 on 6 matching bases. Germline-derived CDR1 and CDR2 are ENHRY and SYGVKD. V was pared by 4 bases and J by 0 bases, with 16 bases between. The CDR3 totals 16 residues.